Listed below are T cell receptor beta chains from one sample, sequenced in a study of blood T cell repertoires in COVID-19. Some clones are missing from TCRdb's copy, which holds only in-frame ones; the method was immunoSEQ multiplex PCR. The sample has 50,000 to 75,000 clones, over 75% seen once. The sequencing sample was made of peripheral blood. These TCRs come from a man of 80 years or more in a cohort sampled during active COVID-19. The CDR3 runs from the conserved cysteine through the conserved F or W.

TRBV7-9 CASSLMTGNEQYF
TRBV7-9 CASTPSGSDSPLHF
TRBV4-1 CASSQDRTSGREETQYF
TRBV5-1 CASSLAFYGDSSGNTIYF
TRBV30 CAWREDITPHRGRYRRGEKLFF
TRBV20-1 CSASWEGVEYF
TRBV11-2 CASSLVAGLNTEAFF
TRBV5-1 CASSLAGTGGSYEQYF
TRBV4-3 CASSQDPQTGSNQPQHF
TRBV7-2 CASSLGQGRLLNSPLHF
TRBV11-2 CASSLSRTSGGFTDTQYF
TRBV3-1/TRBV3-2 CASSQEAGPYNEQFF
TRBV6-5 CASSFDKNYGYTF
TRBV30 CAWSVWCQSNQPQHF
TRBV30 CAWGLAKNIQYF
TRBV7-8 CASSLAGQVSYEQYF
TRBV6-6 CASSLRTVNTGELFF